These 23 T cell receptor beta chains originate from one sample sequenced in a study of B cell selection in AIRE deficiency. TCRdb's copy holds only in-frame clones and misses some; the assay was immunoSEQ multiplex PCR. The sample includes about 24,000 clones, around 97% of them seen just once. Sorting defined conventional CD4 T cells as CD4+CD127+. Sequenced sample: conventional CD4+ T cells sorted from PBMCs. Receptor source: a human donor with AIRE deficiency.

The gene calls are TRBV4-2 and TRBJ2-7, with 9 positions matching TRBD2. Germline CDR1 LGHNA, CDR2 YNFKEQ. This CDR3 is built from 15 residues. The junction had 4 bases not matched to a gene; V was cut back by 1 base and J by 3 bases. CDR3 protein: CASSQGLAGIYEQYF. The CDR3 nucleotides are TGTGCCAGCAGCCAAGGGCTAGCGGGGATCTACGAGCAGTACTTC.

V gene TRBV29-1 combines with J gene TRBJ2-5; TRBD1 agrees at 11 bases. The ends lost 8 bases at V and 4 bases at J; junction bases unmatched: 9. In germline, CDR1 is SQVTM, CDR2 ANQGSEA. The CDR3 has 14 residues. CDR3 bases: TGCAGCATAAAAGGGACAGGGGGATCAGAGACCCAGTACTTC. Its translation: CSIKGTGGSETQYF. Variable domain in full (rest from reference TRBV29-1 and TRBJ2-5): SAVISQKPSRDICQRGTSLTIQCQVDSQVTMMFWYRQQPGQSLTLIATANQGSEATYESGFVIDKFPISRPNLTFSTLTVSNMSPEDSSIYLCSIKGTGGSETQYFGPGTRLLVL.

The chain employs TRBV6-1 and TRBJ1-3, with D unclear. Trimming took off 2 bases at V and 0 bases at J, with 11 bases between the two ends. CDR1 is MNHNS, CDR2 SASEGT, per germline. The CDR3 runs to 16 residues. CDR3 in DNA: TGTGCCAGCAGTGAATCCAGACGTGTCTCTGGAAACACCATATATTTT. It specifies CASSESRRVSGNTIYF.

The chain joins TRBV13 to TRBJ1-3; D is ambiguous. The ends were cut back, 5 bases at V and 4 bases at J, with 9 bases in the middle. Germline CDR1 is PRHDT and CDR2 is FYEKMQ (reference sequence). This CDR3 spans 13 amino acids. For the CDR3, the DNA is TGTGCCAGCAGCCTGACTATGGGAAACACCATATATTTT. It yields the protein CASSLTMGNTIYF.

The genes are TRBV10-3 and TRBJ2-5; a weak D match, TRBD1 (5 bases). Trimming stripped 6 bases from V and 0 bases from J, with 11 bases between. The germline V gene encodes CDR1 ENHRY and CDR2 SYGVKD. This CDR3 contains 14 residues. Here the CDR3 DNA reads TGTGCCATCAGGCCACAGGAGTACCAAGAGACCCAGTACTTC. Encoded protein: CAIRPQEYQETQYF.

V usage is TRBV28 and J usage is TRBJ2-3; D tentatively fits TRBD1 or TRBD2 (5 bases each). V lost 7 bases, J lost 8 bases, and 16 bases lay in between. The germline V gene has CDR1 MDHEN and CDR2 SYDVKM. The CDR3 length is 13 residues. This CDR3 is CASISGATSTQYF. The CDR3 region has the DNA TGTGCCAGCATCTCCGGGGCTACTAGTACGCAGTATTTT.

The DNA for the CDR3 is TGTGCCAGTAGTATCTCGGCTAGCGGGGCAGATACGCAGTATTTT. Residues: CASSISASGADTQYF. This rearrangement joins TRBV19 to TRBJ2-3, with 9 bases identical to TRBD2. In germline, CDR1 is LNHDA, CDR2 SQIVND (reference sequence). V lost 3 bases and J lost 4; bases outside the gene matches: 5. The CDR3 sequence is 15 residues long.

CDR3 residues: CASLRTGSYNEQFF. CDR3 in DNA: TGTGCCAGCTTAAGGACAGGGTCCTACAATGAGCAGTTCTTC. J is TRBJ2-1 and V is TRBV13; 8 bases fit TRBD1. Per germline, CDR1 PRHDT and CDR2 FYEKMQ (reference sequence). The CDR3 consists of 14 residues. With 8 bases clipped from V and 1 base from J, the junction kept 4 bases outside the gene matches.

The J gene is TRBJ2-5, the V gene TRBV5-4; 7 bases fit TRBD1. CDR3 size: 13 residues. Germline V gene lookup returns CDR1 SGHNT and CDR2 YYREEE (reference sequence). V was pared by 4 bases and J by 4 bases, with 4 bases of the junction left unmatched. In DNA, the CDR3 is TGTGCCAGCAGCCAGGGACAGTTAGAGACCCAGTACTTC. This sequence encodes CASSQGQLETQYF.

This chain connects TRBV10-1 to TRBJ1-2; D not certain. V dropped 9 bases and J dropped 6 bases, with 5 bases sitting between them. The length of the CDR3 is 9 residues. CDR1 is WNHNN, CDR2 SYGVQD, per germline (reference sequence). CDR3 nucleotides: TGCGCCAGTTGGCATGGCTACACCTTC. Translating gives CASWHGYTF.

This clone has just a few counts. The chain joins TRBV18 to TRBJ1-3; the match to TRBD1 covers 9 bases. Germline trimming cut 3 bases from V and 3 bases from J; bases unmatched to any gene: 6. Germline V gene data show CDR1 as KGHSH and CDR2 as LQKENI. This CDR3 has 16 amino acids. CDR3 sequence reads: CASSPIQGAVGNTIYF. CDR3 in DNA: TGTGCCAGCTCACCGATACAGGGGGCGGTTGGAAACACCATATATTTT.

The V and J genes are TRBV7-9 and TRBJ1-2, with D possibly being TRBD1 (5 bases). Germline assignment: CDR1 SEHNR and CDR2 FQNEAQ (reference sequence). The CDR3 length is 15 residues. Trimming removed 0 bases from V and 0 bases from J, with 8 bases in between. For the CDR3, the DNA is TGTGCCAGCAGCTTAGCAGGGGCTTCTAACTATGGCTACACCTTC. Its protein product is CASSLAGASNYGYTF.

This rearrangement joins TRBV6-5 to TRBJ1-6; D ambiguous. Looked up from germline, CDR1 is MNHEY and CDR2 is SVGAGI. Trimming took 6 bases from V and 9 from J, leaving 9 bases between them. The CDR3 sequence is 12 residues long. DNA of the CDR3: TGTGCCAGCAGCCACCGGGGTTCACCCCTCCACTTT. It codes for CASSHRGSPLHF.

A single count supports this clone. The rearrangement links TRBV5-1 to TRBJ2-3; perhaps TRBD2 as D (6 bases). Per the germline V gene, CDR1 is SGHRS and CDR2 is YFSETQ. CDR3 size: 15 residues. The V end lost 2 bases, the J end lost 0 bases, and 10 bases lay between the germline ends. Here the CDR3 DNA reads TGCGCCAGCAGCTTAGTAAGCGGGAGCACAGATACGCAGTATTTT. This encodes CASSLVSGSTDTQYF.

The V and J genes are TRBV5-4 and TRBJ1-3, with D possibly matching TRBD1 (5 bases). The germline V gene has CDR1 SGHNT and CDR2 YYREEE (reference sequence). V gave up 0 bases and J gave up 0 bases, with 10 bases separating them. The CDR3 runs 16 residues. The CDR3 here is CASSLGGASSGNTIYF. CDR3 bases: TGTGCCAGCAGCTTGGGAGGGGCTAGCTCTGGAAACACCATATATTTT.

The CDR3 bases are TGTGCCAGCAGCCTGACAGGGGAGAGCGAGCAGTACTTC. This codes for CASSLTGESEQYF. This chain links TRBV12-1 with TRBJ2-7; the DNA was not used to check the table's D call, TRBD1. TRBV12-1 is a known pseudogene. This CDR3 comprises 13 residues.

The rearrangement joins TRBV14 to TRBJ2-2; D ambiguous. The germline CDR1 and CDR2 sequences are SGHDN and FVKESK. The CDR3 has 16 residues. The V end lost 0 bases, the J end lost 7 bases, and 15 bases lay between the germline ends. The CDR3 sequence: CASSQEVSPVGGELFF. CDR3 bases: TGTGCCAGCAGCCAAGAAGTAAGCCCCGTGGGCGGGGAGCTGTTTTTT.

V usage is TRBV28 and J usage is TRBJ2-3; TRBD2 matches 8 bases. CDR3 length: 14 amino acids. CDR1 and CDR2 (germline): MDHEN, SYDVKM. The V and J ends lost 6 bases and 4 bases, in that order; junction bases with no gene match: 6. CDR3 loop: CASSVAGTADTQYF. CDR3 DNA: TGTGCCAGCAGCGTAGCGGGGACGGCAGATACGCAGTATTTT.

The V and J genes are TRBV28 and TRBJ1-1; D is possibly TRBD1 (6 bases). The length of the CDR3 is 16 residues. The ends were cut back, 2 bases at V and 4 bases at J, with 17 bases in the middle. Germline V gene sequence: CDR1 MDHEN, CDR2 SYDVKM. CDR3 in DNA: TGTGCCAGCAGTTTAGTACAGGGATTTTCGGGCACTGAAGCTTTCTTT. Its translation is CASSLVQGFSGTEAFF.

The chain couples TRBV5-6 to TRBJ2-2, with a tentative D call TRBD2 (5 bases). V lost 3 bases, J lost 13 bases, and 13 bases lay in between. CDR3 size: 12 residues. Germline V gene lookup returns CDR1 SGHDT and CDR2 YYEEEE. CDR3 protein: CASSSMGRGLFF. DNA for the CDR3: TGTGCCAGCAGCTCGATGGGCCGGGGGCTGTTTTTT.

CDR3 in DNA: TGTGCCAGCGGGTATAGGGGTAATCAGCCCCAGCATTTT. It is translated as CASGYRGNQPQHF. The chain recombines TRBV28 with TRBJ1-5; weak D call: TRBD1 (5 bases). Germline values: CDR1 MDHEN, CDR2 SYDVKM. The CDR3 runs to 13 residues. V lost 8 bases and J 4 bases, leaving 12 bases between the germline ends.

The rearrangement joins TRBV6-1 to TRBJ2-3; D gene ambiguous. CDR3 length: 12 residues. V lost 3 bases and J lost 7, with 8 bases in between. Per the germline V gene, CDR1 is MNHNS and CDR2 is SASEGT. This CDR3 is CASSDGRNTQYF. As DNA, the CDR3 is TGTGCCAGCAGTGATGGAAGGAATACGCAGTATTTT.

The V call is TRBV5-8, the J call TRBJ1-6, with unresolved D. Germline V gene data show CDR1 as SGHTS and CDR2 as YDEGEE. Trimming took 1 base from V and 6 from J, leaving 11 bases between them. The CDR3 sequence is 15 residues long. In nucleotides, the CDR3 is TGTGCCAGCAGCTTGCGGGGTTCAGCTAATTCACCCCTCCACTTT. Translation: CASSLRGSANSPLHF. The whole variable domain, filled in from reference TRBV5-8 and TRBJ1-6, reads EAGVTQSPTHLIKTRGQQATLRCSPISGHTSVYWYQQALGLGLQFLLWYDEGEERNRGNFPPRFSGRQFPNYSSELNVNALELEDSALYLCASSLRGSANSPLHFGNGTRLTVT.